This TCR beta chain was found in a study of blood T cell repertoires in COVID-19. The wider study: Nucleic acid was either cDNA or gDNA, and it came from T cells, B-cell-depleted T cells, or PBMCs.

J was trimmed by 5 bases and V by 3 bases; bases with no gene match: 0. This CDR3 comprises 13 residues. Per the germline V gene, CDR1 is SGHAT and CDR2 is FQNNGV. Using immunoSEQ multiplex PCR, the repertoire was profiled, and TCRdb retains in-frame clones only, with some absent. Counted here are approximately 70,000 clones, about nine tenths occurring once; the ten biggest clones make up around 5%. The clonotype originates from a woman younger than 35 with acute or convalescent COVID-19. The chain links TRBV11-2 to TRBJ1-1, with 10 bases lining up with TRBD1. Sequencing used peripheral blood. The CDR3 bases are TGTGCCAGCAGCTTGGACAGGGGGACTGAAGCTTTCTTT. Protein sequence: CASSLDRGTEAFF.